A selection of T cell receptor beta chains follows, all from one sample in a study of control samples from healthy donors and cancer patients. Using immunoSEQ multiplex PCR, the repertoire was profiled, and TCRdb retains in-frame clones only, with some absent. This sample carries about 89,000 clones, more than 75% of them seen once, and the ten largest clones take over 2%. Sequencing used blood. The receptors were sampled from a woman in her 40s in good health. Each CDR3 is given with its conserved first and last residue. A D gene is named only where the DNA matches it firmly. Clone size appears in some rows only: once, few, many, or a class for an expanded clone.

v_gene: TRBV7-2
d_gene: -
abundance: -
j_gene: TRBJ2-6
CDR3nt: TGTGCCAGCAGTCTAGGGACCGGGGCCAACGTCCTGACTTTC
CDR3aa: CASSLGTGANVLTF

v_gene: TRBV7-2
d_gene: -
abundance: -
j_gene: TRBJ2-1
CDR3nt: TGTGCCAGCAGCCCCGACAGGGAGGGTAAGGATGAGCAGTTCTTC
CDR3aa: CASSPDREGKDEQFF

v_gene: TRBV11-3
d_gene: TRBD1
abundance: -
j_gene: TRBJ2-1
CDR3nt: TGTGCCAGCAGCTTAACCCCAGGGGGCAATGAGCAGTTCTTC
CDR3aa: CASSLTPGGNEQFF

v_gene: TRBV7-2
d_gene: TRBD1
abundance: -
j_gene: TRBJ1-1
CDR3nt: TGTGCCAGCAGCTCGAGGACAGGGGGCCGGGGCACTGAAGCTTTCTTT
CDR3aa: CASSSRTGGRGTEAFF

v_gene: TRBV5-6
d_gene: -
abundance: -
j_gene: TRBJ2-2
CDR3nt: TGTGCCAGCAGCTTGCAAACTCTGAACACCGGGGAGCTGTTTTTT
CDR3aa: CASSLQTLNTGELFF

v_gene: TRBV12-3/TRBV12-4
d_gene: -
abundance: once
j_gene: TRBJ1-2
CDR3nt: TGTGCCAGCAGTCCCCCGGGGGGTTTGGCCTACACCTTC
CDR3aa: CASSPPGGLAYTF

v_gene: TRBV12-3/TRBV12-4
d_gene: -
abundance: once
j_gene: TRBJ2-2
CDR3nt: TGTGCCAGCAGGCGGCACACCGGGGAGCTGTTTTTT
CDR3aa: CASRRHTGELFF

v_gene: TRBV21-1
d_gene: -
abundance: once
j_gene: TRBJ1-6
CDR3nt: TGTGCCAGTCCGACCGGACAAGGTTCACCCCTCCACTTT
CDR3aa: CASPTGQGSPLHF

v_gene: TRBV4-2
d_gene: -
abundance: few
j_gene: TRBJ2-5
CDR3nt: TGTGCCAGCAGCCAAGGTCTCGGAGACAAGTACCAAGAGACCCAGTACTTC
CDR3aa: CASSQGLGDKYQETQYF

v_gene: TRBV6-1
d_gene: -
abundance: -
j_gene: TRBJ1-3
CDR3nt: TGTGCCAGCAGTGAGCGGCAGGGGTATGGAAACACCATATATTTT
CDR3aa: CASSERQGYGNTIYF

v_gene: TRBV7-3
d_gene: TRBD1
abundance: -
j_gene: TRBJ1-1
CDR3nt: TGTGCCAGCAGCGCCACAGGGGCTACTGAAGCTTTCTTT
CDR3aa: CASSATGATEAFF

v_gene: TRBV5-4
d_gene: TRBD1
abundance: -
j_gene: TRBJ2-7
CDR3nt: TGTGCCAGCAGCTCTAGGACAGGGACCTACGAGCAGTACTTC
CDR3aa: CASSSRTGTYEQYF

v_gene: TRBV11-3
d_gene: TRBD1
abundance: -
j_gene: TRBJ1-6
CDR3nt: TGTGCCAGCAGCCTCGGGACAGGGGGTCATTCACCCCTCCACTTT
CDR3aa: CASSLGTGGHSPLHF

v_gene: TRBV9
d_gene: TRBD2
abundance: -
j_gene: TRBJ2-2
CDR3nt: TGTGCCAGCAGCGCCCTAAGCGGGGGGAACACCGGGGAGCTGTTTTTT
CDR3aa: CASSALSGGNTGELFF

v_gene: TRBV5-1
d_gene: -
abundance: -
j_gene: TRBJ1-2
CDR3nt: TGCGCCAGCAGCTTGGGTCAGGTTGCTTATGGCTACACCTTC
CDR3aa: CASSLGQVAYGYTF

v_gene: TRBV7-9
d_gene: TRBD1
abundance: once
j_gene: TRBJ2-1
CDR3nt: TGTGCCAGCAGCCCAAGACAGGGGGATAGCTCCTACAATGAGCAGTTCTTC
CDR3aa: CASSPRQGDSSYNEQFF

v_gene: TRBV4-3
d_gene: TRBD1
abundance: -
j_gene: TRBJ1-1
CDR3nt: TGCGCCAGCAGCCAAGTGACAGGGGGACCACCCGAGACTTTCTTT
CDR3aa: CASSQVTGGPPETFF

v_gene: TRBV27
d_gene: TRBD1
abundance: -
j_gene: TRBJ2-7
CDR3nt: TGTGCCAGCAGCCTAGGTAACGATGGGACAGTCTACGAGCAGTACTTC
CDR3aa: CASSLGNDGTVYEQYF

v_gene: TRBV6-2/TRBV6-3
d_gene: -
abundance: few
j_gene: TRBJ2-7
CDR3nt: TGTGCCAGCAGTTACTCGATCCTTACGGCCTACGAGCAGTACTTC
CDR3aa: CASSYSILTAYEQYF

v_gene: TRBV18
d_gene: -
abundance: -
j_gene: TRBJ2-3
CDR3nt: TGTGCCAGCCCAGCAGAAGCAGGACTCAGCACAGATACGCAGTATTTT
CDR3aa: CASPAEAGLSTDTQYF

v_gene: TRBV12-3/TRBV12-4
d_gene: -
abundance: -
j_gene: TRBJ1-1
CDR3nt: TGTGCCAGCAGTTTAGGAGCAGAAGCTTTCTTT
CDR3aa: CASSLGAEAFF

v_gene: TRBV4-1
d_gene: TRBD1
abundance: -
j_gene: TRBJ2-6
CDR3nt: TGCGCCAGCAGCCAGCAGGGGGTTGGTTTTGGCGCCGGGGCCAACGTCCTGACTTTC
CDR3aa: CASSQQGVGFGAGANVLTF

v_gene: TRBV24-1
d_gene: TRBD2
abundance: -
j_gene: TRBJ2-3
CDR3nt: TGTGCCACCAGTGATTTGGCGGGGGCAGATACGCAGTATTTT
CDR3aa: CATSDLAGADTQYF

v_gene: TRBV29-1
d_gene: TRBD1
abundance: -
j_gene: TRBJ2-2
CDR3nt: TGCAGCGTTCATCCCCCTCAGGGGGCGAGGCACCGGGGAGCTGTTTTT
CDR3aa: CSVHPPQGARHRGAVF

v_gene: TRBV3-1/TRBV3-2
d_gene: -
abundance: -
j_gene: TRBJ2-7
CDR3nt: TGTGCCAGCAGCCCCGACAGCTACGAGCAGTACTTC
CDR3aa: CASSPDSYEQYF

v_gene: TRBV7-8
d_gene: TRBD2
abundance: -
j_gene: TRBJ2-3
CDR3nt: TGTGCCAGCGGACGTCCCACTAGCGGGGGCACAGATACGCAGTATTTT
CDR3aa: CASGRPTSGGTDTQYF

v_gene: TRBV4-3
d_gene: TRBD2
abundance: few
j_gene: TRBJ2-3
CDR3nt: TGCGCCAGCAGCCAAGATCGGAGCGCGGGGGGGCCACCAGATACGCAGTATTTT
CDR3aa: CASSQDRSAGGPPDTQYF

v_gene: TRBV9
d_gene: TRBD2
abundance: -
j_gene: TRBJ2-5
CDR3nt: TGTGCCAGCAGCGTCAGGCGGGGGGCAGGAGAGACCCAGTACTTC
CDR3aa: CASSVRRGAGETQYF

v_gene: TRBV15
d_gene: -
abundance: -
j_gene: TRBJ1-5
CDR3nt: TGTGCCACCAGCAGAGTTCAGGGTTCGGCTCAGCCCCAGCATTTT
CDR3aa: CATSRVQGSAQPQHF

v_gene: TRBV6-5
d_gene: TRBD1
abundance: -
j_gene: TRBJ2-2
CDR3nt: TGTGCCAGCAGTTACCACAGGACAGGGGGATTCGGGGAGCTGTTTTTT
CDR3aa: CASSYHRTGGFGELFF

v_gene: TRBV18
d_gene: -
abundance: -
j_gene: TRBJ2-2
CDR3nt: TGTGCCAGCTCACCACCGAACGAGGGGGGTTACGCGAACACCGGGGAGCTGTTTTTT
CDR3aa: CASSPPNEGGYANTGELFF

v_gene: TRBV11-3
d_gene: TRBD1
abundance: -
j_gene: TRBJ1-1
CDR3nt: TGTGCCAGCAGCCCCCGGCCTCCGGGACAGATATCGAACACTGAAGCTTTCTTT
CDR3aa: CASSPRPPGQISNTEAFF

v_gene: TRBV9
d_gene: -
abundance: -
j_gene: TRBJ2-6
CDR3nt: TGTGCCAGCAGCGTAAATAGCGTAGGTGGCAGCCTCTCTGGGGCCAACGTCCTGACTTTC
CDR3aa: CASSVNSVGGSLSGANVLTF

v_gene: TRBV30
d_gene: -
abundance: -
j_gene: TRBJ1-3
CDR3nt: TGTGCCTGGAGTGTCGGGGCCTCTGGAAACACCATATATTTT
CDR3aa: CAWSVGASGNTIYF

v_gene: TRBV5-1
d_gene: -
abundance: -
j_gene: TRBJ1-1
CDR3nt: TGCGCCAGCAGCTTGGTGCGGGGCCGCACTGAAGCTTTCTTT
CDR3aa: CASSLVRGRTEAFF

v_gene: TRBV7-8
d_gene: -
abundance: -
j_gene: TRBJ1-2
CDR3nt: TGTGCCAGCAGCTCAGGACAGAACTATGGCTACACCTTC
CDR3aa: CASSSGQNYGYTF

v_gene: TRBV12-3/TRBV12-4
d_gene: -
abundance: -
j_gene: TRBJ2-7
CDR3nt: TGTGCCAGCAGAGGGCCATTCGCCTACGAGCAGTACTTC
CDR3aa: CASRGPFAYEQYF

v_gene: TRBV7-2
d_gene: TRBD2
abundance: -
j_gene: TRBJ2-7
CDR3nt: TGTGCCAGCAGGGCGGGGGGCGGATCCTACGAGCAGTACTTC
CDR3aa: CASRAGGGSYEQYF

v_gene: TRBV11-3
d_gene: -
abundance: -
j_gene: TRBJ1-1
CDR3nt: TGTGCCAGCAGCTTACACAGCTCAGGGGACACTGAAGCTTTCTTT
CDR3aa: CASSLHSSGDTEAFF

v_gene: TRBV5-1
d_gene: TRBD2
abundance: -
j_gene: TRBJ2-3
CDR3nt: TGCGCCAGCAGCTTGGCCTGGGGTAGCGGGGGGACAACGGGTCCGACGCAGTATTTT
CDR3aa: CASSLAWGSGGTTGPTQYF

v_gene: TRBV15
d_gene: -
abundance: once
j_gene: TRBJ2-1
CDR3nt: TGTGCCACCAGCAGGGGGGACGGGGAGCAGTTCTTC
CDR3aa: CATSRGDGEQFF

v_gene: TRBV25-1
d_gene: -
abundance: -
j_gene: TRBJ2-3
CDR3nt: TGTGCCAGCAGTGAATGGGGCAGAACTAGCACAGATACGCAGTATTTT
CDR3aa: CASSEWGRTSTDTQYF

v_gene: TRBV6-2/TRBV6-3
d_gene: -
abundance: -
j_gene: TRBJ1-1
CDR3nt: TGTGCCAGCAGTTCGCGGATGAACACTGAAGCTTTCTTT
CDR3aa: CASSSRMNTEAFF

v_gene: TRBV24-1
d_gene: -
abundance: -
j_gene: TRBJ2-1
CDR3nt: TGTGCCACACGGGGAGCCTACAATGAGCAGTTCTTC
CDR3aa: CATRGAYNEQFF

v_gene: TRBV18
d_gene: -
abundance: -
j_gene: TRBJ2-7
CDR3nt: TGTGCCAGCTCACCTCTCGGAGTTCTCGAGCAGTACTTC
CDR3aa: CASSPLGVLEQYF

v_gene: TRBV5-5
d_gene: -
abundance: -
j_gene: TRBJ2-6
CDR3nt: TGTGCCAGCAGCTTGGTGATGTCGTCTGGGGCCAACGTCCTGACTTTC
CDR3aa: CASSLVMSSGANVLTF

v_gene: TRBV27
d_gene: TRBD2
abundance: -
j_gene: TRBJ2-1
CDR3nt: TGTGCCAGCACTCGGGCGGGGGGGCCCTACAATGAGCAGTTCTTC
CDR3aa: CASTRAGGPYNEQFF

v_gene: TRBV10-3
d_gene: -
abundance: -
j_gene: TRBJ2-1
CDR3nt: TGTGCCATCAGTGAGTCGAGCACAAGTCGGGCCTATGGTGAGCAGTTCTTC
CDR3aa: CAISESSTSRAYGEQFF

v_gene: TRBV6-1
d_gene: -
abundance: -
j_gene: TRBJ1-5
CDR3nt: TGTGCCAGCAGTGAAGGAGGGGTCGGAGGACAGCCCCAGCATTTT
CDR3aa: CASSEGGVGGQPQHF

v_gene: TRBV27
d_gene: -
abundance: -
j_gene: TRBJ2-1
CDR3nt: TGTGCCAGCAGTCTCTCCGTGACCCGGCGGGACCGAACAGGGCCGGTAGGGAATGAGCAGTTCTTC
CDR3aa: CASSLSVTRRDRTGPVGNEQFF

v_gene: TRBV6-5
d_gene: TRBD1
abundance: -
j_gene: TRBJ1-6
CDR3nt: TGTGCCAGCAGGAACCCGGGACAGCCGAATTCACCCCTCCACTTT
CDR3aa: CASRNPGQPNSPLHF

v_gene: TRBV14
d_gene: TRBD1
abundance: -
j_gene: TRBJ1-1
CDR3nt: TGTGCCAGCCAACTTCTTACAGGGGGGGGGACTGAAGCTTTCTTT
CDR3aa: CASQLLTGGGTEAFF

v_gene: TRBV19
d_gene: -
abundance: once
j_gene: TRBJ1-2
CDR3nt: TGTGCCAGTAGTTCAAGGACGGATGGCTACACCTTC
CDR3aa: CASSSRTDGYTF

v_gene: TRBV5-4
d_gene: -
abundance: few
j_gene: TRBJ2-3
CDR3nt: TGTGCCAGCAGCATTGAAGGTCTCCCGGCGGATACGCAGTATTTT
CDR3aa: CASSIEGLPADTQYF

v_gene: TRBV4-3
d_gene: -
abundance: -
j_gene: TRBJ1-4
CDR3nt: TGCGCCAGCAGCCAAGTGCGAGGGGCCCGACATGAAAAACTGTTTTTT
CDR3aa: CASSQVRGARHEKLFF